This T cell receptor (beta chain) is drawn from a study of T cells after yellow fever vaccination. This clonotype was seen many times. 5'RACE template switching generated TCR cDNA, adding a universal primer site and UMIs. In TCRdb, the 5' RACE reads were re-called with MiXCR into one record per CDR3 protein. The table lists some 320,000 distinct CDR3 sequences, around 4.5% of them singletons. Germline V CDR1 and CDR2: SGHAT, FQNNGV. This CDR3 comprises 14 residues. Trimming removed 2 bases from V and 4 bases from J; junction bases left unmatched: 4. The chain recombines TRBV11-2 with TRBJ2-5, with 7 bases identical to TRBD1. This clonotype was sampled from a man younger than 30 who received the YFV17D yellow fever vaccine. The sample in question was PBMCs, obtained 15 days after the yellow fever booster vaccination. CDR3 coding DNA: TGTGCCAGCAGCTTAAGGCCAGGGGGAGAGACCCAGTACTTC. Protein sequence: CASSLRPGGETQYF.